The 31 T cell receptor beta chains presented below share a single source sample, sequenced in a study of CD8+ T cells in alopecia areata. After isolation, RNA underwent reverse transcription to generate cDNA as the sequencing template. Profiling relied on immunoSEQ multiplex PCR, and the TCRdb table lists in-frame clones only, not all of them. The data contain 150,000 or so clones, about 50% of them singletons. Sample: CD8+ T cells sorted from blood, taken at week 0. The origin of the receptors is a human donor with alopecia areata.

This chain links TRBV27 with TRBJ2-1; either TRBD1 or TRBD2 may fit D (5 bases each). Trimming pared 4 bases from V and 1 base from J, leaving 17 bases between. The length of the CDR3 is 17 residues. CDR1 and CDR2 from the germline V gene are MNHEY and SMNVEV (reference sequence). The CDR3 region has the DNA TGTGCCAGCAGTTCTGAGGGCGCTGGGGCATCCTACAATGAGCAGTTCTTC. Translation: CASSSEGAGASYNEQFF.

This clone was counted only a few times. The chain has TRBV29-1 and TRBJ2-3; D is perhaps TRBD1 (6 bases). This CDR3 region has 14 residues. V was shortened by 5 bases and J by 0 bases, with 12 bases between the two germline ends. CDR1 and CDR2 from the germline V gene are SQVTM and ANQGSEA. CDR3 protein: CSVWGDRSTDTQYF. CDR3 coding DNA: TGCAGCGTTTGGGGTGACAGGAGCACAGATACGCAGTATTTT.

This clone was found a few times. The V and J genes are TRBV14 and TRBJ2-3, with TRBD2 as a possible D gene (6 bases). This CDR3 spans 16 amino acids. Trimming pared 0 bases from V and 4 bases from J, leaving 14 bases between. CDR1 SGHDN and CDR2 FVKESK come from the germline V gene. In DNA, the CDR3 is TGTGCCAGCAGCCAAGATCTTATAGCGGCAGCAGATACGCAGTATTTT. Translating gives CASSQDLIAAADTQYF. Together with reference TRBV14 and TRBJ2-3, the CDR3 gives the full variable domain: EAGVTQFPSHSVIEKGQTVTLRCDPISGHDNLYWYRRVMGKEIKFLLHFVKESKQDESGMPNNRFLAERTGGTYSTLKVQPAELEDSGVYFCASSQDLIAAADTQYFGPGTRLTVL.

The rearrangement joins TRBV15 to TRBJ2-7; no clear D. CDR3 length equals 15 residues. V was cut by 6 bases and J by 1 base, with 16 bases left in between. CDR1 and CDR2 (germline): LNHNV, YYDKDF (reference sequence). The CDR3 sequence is CATRMDPGVSYEQYF. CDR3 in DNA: TGTGCCACCAGAATGGACCCTGGGGTTTCCTACGAGCAGTACTTC.

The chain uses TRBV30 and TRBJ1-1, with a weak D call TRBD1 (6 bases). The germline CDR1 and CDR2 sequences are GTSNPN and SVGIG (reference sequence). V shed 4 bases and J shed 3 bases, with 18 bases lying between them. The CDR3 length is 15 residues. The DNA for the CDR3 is TGTGCCTGGACTCCCAACAGGGTTATCGACACTGAAGCTTTCTTT. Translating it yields CAWTPNRVIDTEAFF.

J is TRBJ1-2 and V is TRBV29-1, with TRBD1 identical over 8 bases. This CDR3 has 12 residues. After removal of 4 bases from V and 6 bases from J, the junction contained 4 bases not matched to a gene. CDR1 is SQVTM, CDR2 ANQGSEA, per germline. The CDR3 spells CSVAGGSDGYTF. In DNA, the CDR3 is TGCAGCGTTGCAGGGGGCAGTGATGGCTACACCTTC.

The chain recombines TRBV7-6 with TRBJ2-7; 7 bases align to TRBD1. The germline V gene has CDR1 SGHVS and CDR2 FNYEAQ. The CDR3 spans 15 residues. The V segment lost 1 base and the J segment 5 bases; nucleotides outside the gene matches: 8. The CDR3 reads CASSLGQGRIDEQYF. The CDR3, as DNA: TGTGCCAGCAGCTTAGGACAGGGAAGAATAGACGAGCAGTACTTC.

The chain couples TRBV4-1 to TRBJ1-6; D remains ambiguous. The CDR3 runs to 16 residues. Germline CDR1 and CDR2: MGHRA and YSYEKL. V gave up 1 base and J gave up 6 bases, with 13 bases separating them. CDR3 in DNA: TGCGCCAGCAGCCAAGGATTGGGCAGAACTAATTCACCCCTCCACTTT. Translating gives CASSQGLGRTNSPLHF.

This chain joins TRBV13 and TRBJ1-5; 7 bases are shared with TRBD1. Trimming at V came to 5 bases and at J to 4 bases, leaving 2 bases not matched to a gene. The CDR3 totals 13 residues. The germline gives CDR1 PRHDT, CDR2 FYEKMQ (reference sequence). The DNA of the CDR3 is TGTGCCAGCAGCCTCAGGGGGAATCAGCCCCAGCATTTT. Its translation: CASSLRGNQPQHF.

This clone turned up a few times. The CDR3 is CASSGTRGYVLTF. CDR3 coding DNA: TGTGCCAGCAGCGGGACCAGGGGGTACGTCCTGACTTTC. The chain uses TRBV9 and TRBJ2-6; 7 bases agree with TRBD1. CDR1 SGDLS and CDR2 YYNGEE come from the germline V gene. The CDR3 sequence is 13 residues long. With 3 bases clipped from V and 11 bases from J, the junction kept 5 bases outside the gene matches.

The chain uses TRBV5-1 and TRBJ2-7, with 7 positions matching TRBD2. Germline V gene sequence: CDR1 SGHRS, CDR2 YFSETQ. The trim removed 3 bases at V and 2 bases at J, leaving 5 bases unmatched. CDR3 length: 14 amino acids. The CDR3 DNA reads TGCGCCAGCAGCTACTCTAGCGGTACCTACGAGCAGTACTTC. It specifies CASSYSSGTYEQYF.

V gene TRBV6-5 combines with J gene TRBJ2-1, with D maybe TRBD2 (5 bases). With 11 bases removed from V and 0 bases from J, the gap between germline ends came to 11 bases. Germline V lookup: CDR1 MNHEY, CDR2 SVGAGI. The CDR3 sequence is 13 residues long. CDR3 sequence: CAASGPSYNEQFF. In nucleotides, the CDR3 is TGTGCCGCGAGCGGACCCTCCTACAATGAGCAGTTCTTC.

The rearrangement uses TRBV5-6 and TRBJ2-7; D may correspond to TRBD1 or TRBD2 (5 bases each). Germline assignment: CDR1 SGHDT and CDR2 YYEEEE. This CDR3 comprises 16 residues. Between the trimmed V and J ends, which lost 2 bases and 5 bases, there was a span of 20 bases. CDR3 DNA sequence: TGTGCCAGCAGCTTAGGTTATTTTGGGGGTCCAGACGAGCAGTACTTC. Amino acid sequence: CASSLGYFGGPDEQYF.

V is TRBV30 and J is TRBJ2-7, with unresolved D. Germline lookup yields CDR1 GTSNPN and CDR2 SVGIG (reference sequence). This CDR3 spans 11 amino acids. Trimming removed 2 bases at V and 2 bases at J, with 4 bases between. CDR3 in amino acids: CAWSLTYEQYF. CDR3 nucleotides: TGTGCCTGGAGTTTAACCTACGAGCAGTACTTC.

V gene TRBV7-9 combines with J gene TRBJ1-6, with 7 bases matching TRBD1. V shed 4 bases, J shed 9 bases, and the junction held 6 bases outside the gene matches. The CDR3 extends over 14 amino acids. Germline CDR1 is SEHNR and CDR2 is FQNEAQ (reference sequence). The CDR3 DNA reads TGTGCCAGCAGCTACACAGGGGCGCCTTCACCCCTCCACTTT. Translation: CASSYTGAPSPLHF.

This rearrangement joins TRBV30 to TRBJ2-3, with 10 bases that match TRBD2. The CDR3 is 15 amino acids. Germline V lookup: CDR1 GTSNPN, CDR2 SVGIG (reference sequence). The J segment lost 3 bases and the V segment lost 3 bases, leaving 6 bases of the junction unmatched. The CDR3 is CAWSWTSGGTDTQYF. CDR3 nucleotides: TGTGCCTGGAGCTGGACTAGCGGTGGAACAGATACGCAGTATTTT.

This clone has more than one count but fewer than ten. The CDR3 sequence is CSVEGLLSGQGEAFF. The CDR3 DNA sequence: TGCAGCGTTGAAGGTCTTTTATCAGGGCAGGGTGAAGCTTTCTTT. The chain combines TRBV29-1 with TRBJ1-1; D may be TRBD1 (5 bases). The germline CDR1 and CDR2 sequences are SQVTM and ANQGSEA. The CDR3 contains 15 residues. Trimming removed 1 base from V and 7 bases from J, with 19 bases in between.

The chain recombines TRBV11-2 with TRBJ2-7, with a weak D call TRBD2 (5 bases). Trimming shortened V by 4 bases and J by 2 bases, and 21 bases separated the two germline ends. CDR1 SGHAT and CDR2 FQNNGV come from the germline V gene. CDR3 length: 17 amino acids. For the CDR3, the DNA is TGTGCCAGCAGCTCCTTCCCCAACCCGGGGATCCCCTACGAGCAGTACTTC. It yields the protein CASSSFPNPGIPYEQYF.

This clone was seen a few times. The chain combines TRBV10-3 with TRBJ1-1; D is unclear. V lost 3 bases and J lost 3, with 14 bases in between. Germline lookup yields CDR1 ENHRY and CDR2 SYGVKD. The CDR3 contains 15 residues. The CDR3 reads CAISEQLRRDTEAFF. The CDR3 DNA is TGTGCCATCAGTGAACAGCTACGACGGGACACTGAAGCTTTCTTT.

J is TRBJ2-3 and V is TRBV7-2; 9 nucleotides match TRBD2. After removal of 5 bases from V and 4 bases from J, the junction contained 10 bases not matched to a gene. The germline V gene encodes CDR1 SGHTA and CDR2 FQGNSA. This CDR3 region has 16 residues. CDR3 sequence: CASSRGGTSRPDTQYF. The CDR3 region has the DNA TGTGCCAGCAGCAGAGGCGGGACTAGCCGCCCAGATACGCAGTATTTT.

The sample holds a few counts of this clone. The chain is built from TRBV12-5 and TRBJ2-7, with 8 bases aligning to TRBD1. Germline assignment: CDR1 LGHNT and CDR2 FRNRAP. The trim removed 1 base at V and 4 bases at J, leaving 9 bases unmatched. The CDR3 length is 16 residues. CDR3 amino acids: CASGLGTGFRIYEQYF. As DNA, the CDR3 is TGTGCTAGTGGTTTGGGGACAGGGTTCCGAATATACGAGCAGTACTTC.

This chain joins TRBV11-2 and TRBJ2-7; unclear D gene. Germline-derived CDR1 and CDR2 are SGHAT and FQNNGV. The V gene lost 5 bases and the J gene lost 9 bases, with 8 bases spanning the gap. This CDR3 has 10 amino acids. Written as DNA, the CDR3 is TGTGCCAGCAGCCACGGACGGCAGTACTTC. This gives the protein CASSHGRQYF.

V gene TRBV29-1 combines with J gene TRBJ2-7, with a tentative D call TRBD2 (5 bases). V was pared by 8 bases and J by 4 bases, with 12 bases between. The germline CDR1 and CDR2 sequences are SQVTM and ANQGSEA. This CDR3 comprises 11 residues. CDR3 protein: CSIVRGYEQYF. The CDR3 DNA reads TGCAGCATCGTCCGGGGATACGAGCAGTACTTC.

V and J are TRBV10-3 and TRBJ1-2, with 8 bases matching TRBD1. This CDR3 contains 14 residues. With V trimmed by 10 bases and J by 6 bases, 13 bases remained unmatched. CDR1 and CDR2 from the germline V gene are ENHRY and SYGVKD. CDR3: CATEGQGASDGYTF. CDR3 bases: TGTGCCACCGAGGGCCAGGGGGCATCGGATGGCTACACCTTC.

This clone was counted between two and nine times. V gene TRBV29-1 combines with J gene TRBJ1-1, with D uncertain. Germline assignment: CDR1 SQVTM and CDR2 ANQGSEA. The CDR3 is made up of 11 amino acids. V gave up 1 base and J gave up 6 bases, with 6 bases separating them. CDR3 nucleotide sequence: TGCAGCGTTGAAGGAGCCTCTGAAGCTTTCTTT. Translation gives CSVEGASEAFF.

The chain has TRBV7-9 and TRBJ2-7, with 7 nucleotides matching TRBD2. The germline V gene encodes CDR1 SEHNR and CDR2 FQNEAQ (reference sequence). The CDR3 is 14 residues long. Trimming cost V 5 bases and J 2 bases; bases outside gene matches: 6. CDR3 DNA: TGTGCCAGCAGCGACGGGGGGAATCCCTACGAGCAGTACTTC. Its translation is CASSDGGNPYEQYF.

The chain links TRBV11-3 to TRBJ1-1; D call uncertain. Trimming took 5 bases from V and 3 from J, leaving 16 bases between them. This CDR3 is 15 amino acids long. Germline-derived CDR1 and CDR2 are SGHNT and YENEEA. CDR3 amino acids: CASSPVSDMDTEAFF. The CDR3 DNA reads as TGTGCCAGCAGCCCGGTGAGCGACATGGACACTGAAGCTTTCTTT. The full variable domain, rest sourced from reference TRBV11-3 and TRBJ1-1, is EAGVVQSPRYKIIEKKQPVAFWCNPISGHNTLYWYLQNLGQGPELLIRYENEEAVDDSQLPKDRFSAERLKGVDSTLKIQPAELGDSAVYLCASSPVSDMDTEAFFGQGTRLTVV.

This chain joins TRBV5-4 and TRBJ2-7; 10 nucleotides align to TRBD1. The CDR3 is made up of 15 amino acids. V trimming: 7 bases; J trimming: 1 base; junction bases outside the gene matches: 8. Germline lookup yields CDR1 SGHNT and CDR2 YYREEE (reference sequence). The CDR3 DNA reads TGTGCCAGCTCCTCCCGGGACAGGGGTTCCTACGAGCAGTACTTC. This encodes CASSSRDRGSYEQYF.

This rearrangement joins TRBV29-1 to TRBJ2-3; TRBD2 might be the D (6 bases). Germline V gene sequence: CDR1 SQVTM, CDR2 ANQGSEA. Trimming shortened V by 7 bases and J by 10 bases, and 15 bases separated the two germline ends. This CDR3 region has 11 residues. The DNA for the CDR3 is TGCAGCGCAGAATCCGGAGGGGCGCAGTATTTT. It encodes CSAESGGAQYF.

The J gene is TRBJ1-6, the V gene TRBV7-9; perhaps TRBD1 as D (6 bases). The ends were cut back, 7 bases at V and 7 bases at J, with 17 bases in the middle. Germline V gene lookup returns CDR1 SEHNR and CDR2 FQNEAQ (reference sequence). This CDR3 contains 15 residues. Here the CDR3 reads CASTTQGGGNSPLHF. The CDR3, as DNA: TGTGCCAGCACCACACAGGGAGGGGGGAATTCACCCCTCCACTTT.

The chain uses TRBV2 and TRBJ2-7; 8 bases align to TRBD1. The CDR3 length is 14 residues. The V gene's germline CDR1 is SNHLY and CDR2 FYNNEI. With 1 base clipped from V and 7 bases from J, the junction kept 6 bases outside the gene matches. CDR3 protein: CASSEGTGRYEQYF. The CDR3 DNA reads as TGTGCCAGCAGTGAAGGGACAGGGAGGTATGAGCAGTACTTC.